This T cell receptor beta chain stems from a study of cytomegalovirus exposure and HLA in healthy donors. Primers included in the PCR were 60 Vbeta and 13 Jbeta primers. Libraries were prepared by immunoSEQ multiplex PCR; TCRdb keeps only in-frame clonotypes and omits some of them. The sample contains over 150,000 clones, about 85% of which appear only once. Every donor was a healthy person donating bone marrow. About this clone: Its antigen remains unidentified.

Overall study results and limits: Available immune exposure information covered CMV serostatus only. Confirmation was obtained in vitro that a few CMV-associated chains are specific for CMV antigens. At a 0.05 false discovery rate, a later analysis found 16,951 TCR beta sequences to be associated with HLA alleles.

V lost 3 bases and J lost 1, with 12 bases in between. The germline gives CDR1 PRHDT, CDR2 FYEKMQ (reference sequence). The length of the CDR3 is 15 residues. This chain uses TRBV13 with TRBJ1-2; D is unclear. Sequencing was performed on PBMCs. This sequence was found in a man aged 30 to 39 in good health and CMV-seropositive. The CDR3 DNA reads TGTGCCAGCAGCTTCAACAGAGAGTTTAACTATGGCTACACCTTC. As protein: CASSFNREFNYGYTF. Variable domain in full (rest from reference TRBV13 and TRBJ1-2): AAGVIQSPRHLIKEKRETATLKCYPIPRHDTVYWYQQGPGQDPQFLISFYEKMQSDKGSIPDRFSAQQFSDYHSELNMSSLELGDSALYFCASSFNREFNYGYTFGSGTRLTVV.